This T cell receptor (beta chain) is from a study of T-cell memory formation after mild COVID-19. Regarding the study as a whole: Day 15 to 85 contracting clones showed balanced CD4/CD8; later expanders leaned CD4+. CM and EM subsets held most contracting CD4+ clones; EMRA held CD8+ ones.

Germline V gene sequence: CDR1 SGHVS, CDR2 FQNEAQ. V shed 8 bases and J 3 bases; nucleotides not matched to a gene: 10. The CDR3 totals 15 residues. Ten or more counts support this clonotype. Its cognate antigen is unknown. A single record per CDR3 protein comes from TCRdb applying MiXCR to the 5' RACE reads. The sample lists some 150,000 distinct CDR3 sequences, under 30% occurring once. The specimen was PBMCs or a T cell subset sorted from them (not recorded which). This chain joins TRBV7-8 and TRBJ2-7; 10 nucleotides match TRBD2. The receptor was derived from an adult woman who had mild COVID-19 (a few samples of this study predate the infection). Cell type and time point are not known. CDR3 DNA sequence: TGTGCCAGCGGATTAGGAACTAGCGGGAACTACGAGCAGTACTTC. Translating it yields CASGLGTSGNYEQYF.